These 10 T cell receptor beta chains originate from one sample sequenced in a study of T cell responses to AZD1222 COVID-19 vaccine. Sequenced by immunoSEQ multiplex PCR; TCRdb stores in-frame clones only, minus some. The data contain 150,000 to 200,000 clones, roughly 90% of them singletons. The source was peripheral blood, collected on day 0 of AZD1222 vaccination. The receptors derive from an adult in good health.

To note about this clone: Distinct nucleotide sequences in the sample also encode this CDR3. The chain is built from TRBV9 and TRBJ1-2, with D perhaps matching TRBD1 (6 bases). The germline V gene encodes CDR1 SGDLS and CDR2 YYNGEE. The CDR3 covers 12 residues. Trimming stripped 3 bases from V and 5 bases from J, with 8 bases between. The chain's CDR3 is CASSDRVYGYTF. CDR3 nucleotides: TGTGCCAGCAGCGACAGGGTATATGGCTACACCTTC.

The chain combines TRBV6-5 with TRBJ1-1; 9 nucleotides line up with TRBD1. The CDR3 contains 14 residues. Germline values: CDR1 MNHEY, CDR2 SVGAGI. Trimming cost V 8 bases and J 4 bases; bases outside gene matches: 8. The CDR3: CASVRDRVVTEAFF. In DNA, the CDR3 is TGTGCCAGCGTCCGGGACAGGGTTGTCACTGAAGCTTTCTTT.

V is TRBV2 and J is TRBJ1-1; a weak D match, TRBD1 (5 bases). The CDR3 has 14 amino acids. Germline CDR1 reads SNHLY; CDR2 reads FYNNEI. Trimming removed 7 bases at V and 5 bases at J, with 17 bases between. The CDR3 region has the DNA TGTGCCAGCACCCTTGCTGGGGAGGGGACTGAAGCTTTCTTT. Its translation: CASTLAGEGTEAFF.

This clone was detected a few times. This sequence joins TRBV19 and TRBJ1-3, with TRBD1 matching 11 bases. The CDR3 length is 17 residues. Germline V CDR1 and CDR2: LNHDA, SQIVND (reference sequence). Trimming removed 6 bases from V and 4 bases from J; junction bases left unmatched: 11. The CDR3 coding sequence is TGTGCCAGTAGCCCCGGGACAGGGGGTTCTGCAGGAAACACCATATATTTT. Its protein is CASSPGTGGSAGNTIYF.

This chain connects TRBV3-1 (or the pseudogene TRBV3-2) to TRBJ1-3; 9 bases align to TRBD1. Germline trimming cut 4 bases from V and 8 bases from J; bases unmatched to any gene: 3. CDR1 is LGHDT and CDR2 is YNNKEL in the germline V gene (reference sequence). The CDR3 spans 13 residues. The CDR3 reads CASSRTGVDTIYF. CDR3 sequence (DNA): TGTGCCAGCAGCCGGACAGGGGTTGACACCATATATTTT.

V is TRBV6-2 or TRBV6-3 and J is TRBJ2-3, with a possible D match to TRBD2 (5 bases). Per the germline V gene, CDR1 is MNHEY and CDR2 is SVGEGT. The CDR3 is 13 residues long. V was clipped by 5 bases and J by 9 bases, with 15 bases between them. The CDR3 sequence is CASSRTDYETQYF. Here the CDR3 DNA reads TGTGCCAGCAGTCGTACCGACTATGAGACGCAGTATTTT.

The CDR3: CASSPLSTTGELFF. In DNA form, the CDR3 reads TGTGCCAGCTCACCACTGAGCACAACCGGGGAGCTGTTTTTT. V and J are TRBV18 and TRBJ2-2; D remains unclear. The CDR3 length is 14 residues. In germline, CDR1 is KGHSH, CDR2 LQKENI. V gave up 1 base and J gave up 5 bases, with 8 bases separating them.

Regarding this clone: A junction end diverges from the germline sequence, so it may reflect a read error. The genes are TRBV12-5 and TRBJ2-1; D is possibly TRBD1 or TRBD2 (5 bases each). This CDR3 spans 13 amino acids. Germline V gene lookup returns CDR1 LGHNT and CDR2 FRNRAP. The CDR3 loop is CASGLVLGGEQFF. CDR3 nucleotide sequence: TGTGCTAGTGGTCTGGTTCTTGGGGGTGAGCAGTTCTTC.

This rearrangement joins TRBV7-2 to TRBJ2-7; the D is unclear. V was pared by 2 bases and J by 2 bases, with 13 bases between. CDR3 length: 15 amino acids. Germline-derived CDR1 and CDR2 are SGHTA and FQGNSA. The CDR3 DNA sequence: TGTGCCAGCAGCTTAAGAGTAGGGCATCCCTACGAGCAGTACTTC. Protein sequence: CASSLRVGHPYEQYF.

The chain carries TRBV5-4 and TRBJ1-6; a weak D match, TRBD1 (5 bases). V was pared by 4 bases and J by 7 bases, with 18 bases between. Per germline, CDR1 SGHNT and CDR2 YYREEE (reference sequence). This CDR3 comprises 16 residues. The CDR3 DNA sequence: TGTGCCAGCAGCACAGGAACTACCGGGTCGAATTCACCCCTCCACTTT. This translates into CASSTGTTGSNSPLHF.